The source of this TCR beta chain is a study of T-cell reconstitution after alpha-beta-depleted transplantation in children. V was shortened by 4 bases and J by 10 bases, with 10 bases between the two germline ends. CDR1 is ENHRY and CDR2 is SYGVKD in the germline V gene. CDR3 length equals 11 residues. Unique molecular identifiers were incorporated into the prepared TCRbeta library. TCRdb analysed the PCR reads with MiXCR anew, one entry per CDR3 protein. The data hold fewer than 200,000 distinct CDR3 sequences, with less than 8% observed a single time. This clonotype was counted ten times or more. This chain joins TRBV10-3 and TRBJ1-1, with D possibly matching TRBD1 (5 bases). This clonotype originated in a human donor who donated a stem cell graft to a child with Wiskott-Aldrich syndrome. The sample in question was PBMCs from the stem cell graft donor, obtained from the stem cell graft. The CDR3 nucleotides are TGTGCCATCAGTGCGGGGAGGGGAGCTTTCTTT. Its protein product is CAISAGRGAFF.